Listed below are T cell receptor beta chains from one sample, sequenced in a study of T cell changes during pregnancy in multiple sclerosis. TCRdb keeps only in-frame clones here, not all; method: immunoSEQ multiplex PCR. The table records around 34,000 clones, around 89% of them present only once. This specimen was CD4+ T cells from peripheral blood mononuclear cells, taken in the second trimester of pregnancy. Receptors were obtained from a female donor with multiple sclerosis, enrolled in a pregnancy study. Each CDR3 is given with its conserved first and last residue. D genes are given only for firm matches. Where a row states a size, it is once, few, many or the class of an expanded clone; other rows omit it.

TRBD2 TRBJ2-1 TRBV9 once TGTGCCAGCAGTGGGGGGACTAGCGGGACAGGTGAGCAGTTCTTC CASSGGTSGTGEQFF
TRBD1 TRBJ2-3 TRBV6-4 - TGTGCCAGCAGTGAACAGGGGGTTAGCACAGATACGCAGTATTTT CASSEQGVSTDTQYF
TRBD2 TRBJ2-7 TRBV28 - TGTGCCAGCAGTCCCCGAGGACTAGCGGGAGGCCGAGGCTACGAGCAGTACTTC CASSPRGLAGGRGYEQYF
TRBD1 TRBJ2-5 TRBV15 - TGTGCCACCAGCAGAACGGGACAGGGAATTGAGACCCAGTACTTC CATSRTGQGIETQYF
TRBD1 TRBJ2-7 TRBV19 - TGTGCCAGTACTCAGGGGGCCCAGTCCTACGAGCAGTACTTC CASTQGAQSYEQYF
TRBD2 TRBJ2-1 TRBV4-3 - TGCGCCAGCAGCCCCCAGCCTAGCGGGATCTACAATGAGCAGTTCTTC CASSPQPSGIYNEQFF
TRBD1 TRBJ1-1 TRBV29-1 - TGCAGCGTTGAGACAGGGGCGAACACTGAAGCTTTCTTT CSVETGANTEAFF
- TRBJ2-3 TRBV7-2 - TGTGCCAGCAGCTTAGCGCCAGGATTCACAGATACGCAGTATTTT CASSLAPGFTDTQYF
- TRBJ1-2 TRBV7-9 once TGTGCCAGCACCGGTTCTATGCTCTTGGGCTACACCTTC CASTGSMLLGYTF
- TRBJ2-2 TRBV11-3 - TGTGCCAGCAGCTTAGGTCGGACAGTAAACACCGGGGAGCTGTTTTTT CASSLGRTVNTGELFF
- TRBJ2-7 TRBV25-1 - TGTGCCAGCAGACTCGAAGAGGTCTTCCTTTCCTACGAGCAGTACTTC CASRLEEVFLSYEQYF
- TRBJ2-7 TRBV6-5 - TGTGCCAGCAGTTACTCGGACAAGTCGGACGAGCAGTACTTC CASSYSDKSDEQYF
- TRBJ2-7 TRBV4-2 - TGTGCCAGCAGCCAAGTGGGAGTTGCCTACGAGCAGTACTTC CASSQVGVAYEQYF